These 20 T cell receptor beta chains were all obtained from the same sample, sequenced in a study of beta chain features in type 1 diabetes. The whole isolated RNA underwent reverse transcription, so sequencing captured expressed TCRB transcripts. Profiling relied on immunoSEQ multiplex PCR, and the TCRdb table lists in-frame clones only, not all of them. The data show just over 150,000 clones, with over 8.5% seen just once and 2% to 2.5% held by the top ten. Sequenced input: central memory CD4+ T cells from blood. The receptor set was obtained from a man younger than 35 in good health.

The chain carries TRBV6-6 and TRBJ1-2; D remains ambiguous. The CDR3 loop spans 11 amino acids. Germline loops: CDR1 MNHNY, CDR2 SVGAGI (reference sequence). The V gene lost 4 bases and the J gene lost 14 bases, with 14 bases spanning the gap. The CDR3 DNA follows: TGTGCCAGCAGTTCAGGTCAGATGGAGACCTTC. Protein: CASSSGQMETF.

There are a few counts of this clone. This chain links TRBV25-1 with TRBJ1-3; D gene uncertain. This CDR3 spans 14 amino acids. Germline CDR1 and CDR2: MGHDK and SYGVNS. V shed 4 bases and J shed 0 bases, with 7 bases lying between them. CDR3 sequence reads: CASSVYGSGNTIYF. CDR3 DNA sequence: TGTGCCAGCAGTGTGTATGGCTCTGGAAACACCATATATTTT.

This chain connects TRBV18 to TRBJ2-1; 7 bases fit TRBD2. There are 18 residues in the CDR3. Germline CDR1 reads KGHSH; CDR2 reads LQKENI. The ends lost 1 base at V and 1 base at J; junction bases unmatched: 10. CDR3 in DNA: TGTGCCAGCTCACCACGCTTCACGGGCGGGGGATCCTACAATGAGCAGTTCTTC. It yields the protein CASSPRFTGGGSYNEQFF.

CDR3 region: CASSQLQGYEQFF. The CDR3 DNA is TGCGCCAGCAGCCAGTTACAGGGGTATGAGCAGTTCTTC. The rearrangement joins TRBV4-3 to TRBJ2-1, with 7 bases that match TRBD1. CDR1 and CDR2 (germline): LGHNA, YSLEER. The CDR3 runs to 13 residues. V trimming: 3 bases; J trimming: 8 bases; junction bases outside the gene matches: 4.

The V call is TRBV2, the J call TRBJ2-7, with D possibly TRBD1 on 6 matching bases. Germline loops: CDR1 SNHLY, CDR2 FYNNEI. Trimming shortened V by 5 bases and J by 0 bases, and 11 bases separated the two germline ends. The CDR3 contains 14 residues. The CDR3 reads CASSPRDTSYEQYF. The CDR3 DNA is TGTGCCAGCAGTCCCCGGGACACCTCCTACGAGCAGTACTTC. Looking up the rest from reference TRBV2 and TRBJ2-7 gives the full variable domain: EPEVTQTPSHQVTQMGQEVILRCVPISNHLYFYWYRQILGQKVEFLVSFYNNEISEKSEIFDDQFSVERPDGSNFTLKIRSTKLEDSAMYFCASSPRDTSYEQYFGPGTRLTVT.

In its sample, this clone was seen a few times. The conserved phenylalanine or tryptophan normally closing the CDR3 is absent here, so this likely arose from a read error. Because the CDR3's place on the DNA is in doubt, the DNA is left out and the CDR3 is given as listed by TCRdb. The chain uses TRBV10-3 and TRBJ1-2; TRBD1, the D gene given by the table, was not confirmed from the DNA. The germline gives CDR1 ENHRY, CDR2 SYGVKD. The length of the CDR3 is 13 amino acids, counting both ends. The CDR3 sequence: CAISEWGAGATFR.

This clone occurred a few times. The chain employs TRBV4-2 and TRBJ2-3, with D possibly called TRBD1 or TRBD2 (5 bases each). Between the trimmed V and J ends, which lost 4 bases and 2 bases, there was a span of 10 bases. Germline assignment: CDR1 LGHNA and CDR2 YNFKEQ. The CDR3 loop spans 14 amino acids. The CDR3 bases are TGTGCCAGCAGCCGGGACGTTCTCACAGATACGCAGTATTTT. It is translated as CASSRDVLTDTQYF.

This clone occurred a few times. The chain links TRBV28 to TRBJ1-1; 8 bases map to TRBD1. CDR1 and CDR2 (germline): MDHEN, SYDVKM. V lost 5 bases to trimming and J lost 0 bases; unmatched junction nucleotides: 8. The CDR3 totals 16 residues. The CDR3 DNA reads TGTGCCAGCAGTAGAACTGGACAGGGCGTGAACACTGAAGCTTTCTTT. Translation: CASSRTGQGVNTEAFF.

The sample holds a few counts of this clone. V is TRBV19 and J is TRBJ2-7; 7 positions agree with TRBD1. CDR1 is LNHDA and CDR2 is SQIVND in the germline V gene (reference sequence). This CDR3 is built from 13 residues. This chain's CDR3 is CASLDRSSYEQYF. CDR3 nucleotide sequence: TGTGCTTCCTTGGACAGGTCCTCCTACGAGCAGTACTTC.

The chain combines TRBV10-3 with TRBJ2-5; perhaps TRBD2 as D (5 bases). Germline assignment: CDR1 ENHRY and CDR2 SYGVKD. The CDR3 is 15 amino acids. Trimming took off 0 bases at V and 2 bases at J, with 10 bases between the two ends. As DNA, the CDR3 is TGTGCCATCAGTGAGTCGAGCGGATGGCAAGAGACCCAGTACTTC. This encodes CAISESSGWQETQYF.

The chain recombines TRBV5-4 with TRBJ2-5; maybe TRBD2 (6 bases). In germline, CDR1 is SGHNT, CDR2 YYREEE (reference sequence). V was cut by 0 bases and J by 2 bases, with 8 bases left in between. This CDR3 comprises 14 residues. CDR3 nucleotides: TGTGCCAGCAGCTTGGGCGGGGCGCAAGAGACCCAGTACTTC. It encodes CASSLGGAQETQYF.

The chain recombines TRBV7-3 with TRBJ2-3; unclear D gene. V gave up 8 bases and J gave up 1 base, with 13 bases separating them. Germline CDR1 SGHTA, CDR2 FQGTGA. The length of the CDR3 is 14 residues. CDR3 in DNA: TGTGCCAGCGCCCTGGGGATGCGCACAGATACGCAGTATTTT. The encoded protein is CASALGMRTDTQYF.

The genes are TRBV5-1 and TRBJ2-1; TRBD2 matches 10 bases. CDR3 length: 15 residues. Germline values: CDR1 SGHRS, CDR2 YFSETQ. J gave up 8 bases and V 1 base, and 6 bases lay outside the gene matches. CDR3 in DNA: TGCGCCAGCAGCTTGAGTCTAGCGGGAGAGGATGAGCAGTTCTTC. It specifies CASSLSLAGEDEQFF.

This clone was seen only a few times. The chain carries TRBV5-1 and TRBJ2-1; possibly TRBD2 for D (7 bases). The V gene's germline CDR1 is SGHRS and CDR2 YFSETQ. The CDR3 is 15 residues long. V gave up 3 bases and J gave up 7 bases, with 17 bases separating them. This CDR3 reads CASSSGAGAGNEQFF. Written as DNA, the CDR3 is TGCGCCAGCAGCTCGGGGGCGGGAGCGGGTAATGAGCAGTTCTTC.

This clone was seen only a few times. V gene TRBV5-1 combines with J gene TRBJ2-6; D gene ambiguous. The ends were cut back, 8 bases at V and 2 bases at J, with 8 bases in the middle. CDR3 size: 13 residues. Germline loops: CDR1 SGHRS, CDR2 YFSETQ. Written as DNA, the CDR3 is TGCGCCAGTATAGGAGCTGGGGCCAACGTCCTGACTTTC. Translation: CASIGAGANVLTF.

In its sample, this clone was seen many times. The chain combines TRBV7-2 with TRBJ2-7, with a tentative D call TRBD2 (5 bases). From germline, CDR1 is SGHTA and CDR2 FQGNSA. This CDR3 contains 13 residues. V lost 1 base and J 7 bases, leaving 11 bases between the germline ends. CDR3 nucleotides: TGTGCCAGCAGCTTAGGAGGGAGCCTAGAGCAGTACTTC. Protein: CASSLGGSLEQYF.

The genes are TRBV11-3 and TRBJ2-3; D ambiguous. V was pared by 1 base and J by 0 bases, with 8 bases between. This CDR3 has 15 amino acids. CDR1 is SGHNT and CDR2 is YENEEA in the germline V gene. The CDR3 loop reads CASSLGAESTDTQYF. The DNA of the CDR3 is TGTGCCAGCAGCTTAGGGGCGGAAAGCACAGATACGCAGTATTTT.

The CDR3 DNA reads as TGCGCCAGCAGCCAAGATTTCGTGGCGGGCAGGGGTCAAGGCAATGAGCAGTTCTTC. The encoded protein is CASSQDFVAGRGQGNEQFF. The V gene is TRBV4-3, the J gene TRBJ2-1, with TRBD1 as a possible D gene (6 bases). The CDR3 runs to 19 residues. V lost 0 bases and J 6 bases, leaving 24 bases between the germline ends. Germline CDR1 and CDR2: LGHNA and YSLEER.

J is TRBJ1-2 and V is TRBV19; D is unclear. V gave up 1 base and J gave up 3 bases, with 12 bases separating them. The germline CDR1 and CDR2 sequences are LNHDA and SQIVND (reference sequence). The CDR3 covers 15 residues. The CDR3 protein is CASSIVGGSDYGYTF. For the CDR3, the DNA is TGTGCCAGTAGTATAGTCGGAGGCAGTGACTATGGCTACACCTTC.

The rearrangement uses TRBV15 and TRBJ2-7; the match to TRBD2 covers 10 bases. V lost 0 bases, J lost 7 bases, and 6 bases stayed unmatched. This CDR3 has 15 residues. CDR1 and CDR2 from the germline V gene are LNHNV and YYDKDF (reference sequence). CDR3: CATSRERPSGSEQYF. CDR3 bases: TGTGCCACCAGCAGAGAAAGGCCTAGCGGGAGTGAGCAGTACTTC.